This record covers a single T cell receptor beta chain. Its antigen is as yet unknown. Libraries were prepared by immunoSEQ multiplex PCR; TCRdb keeps only in-frame clonotypes and omits some of them. The sample holds about 38,000 clones, nearly 90% seen once. The data derive from a study of neoadjuvant nivolumab and ipilimumab in lung cancer. Study-level points and caveats: TCR richness and clonality were higher in tumors than adjacent uninvolved lung.

V was pared by 1 base and J by 4 bases, with 19 bases between. Germline V gene data show CDR1 as LGHNA and CDR2 as YNFKEQ. CDR3 length: 17 residues. Here the sequenced sample was peripheral blood, taken before neoadjuvant nivolumab, alone or with ipilimumab. The chain carries TRBV4-2 and TRBJ2-5, with D tentatively TRBD1 or TRBD2 (6 bases each). This sequence originates from an adult with non-small cell lung cancer. In DNA form, the CDR3 reads TGTGCCAGCAGCCAAGTAAGGTTAGCGGAGGGGGTAGAGACCCAGTACTTC. The encoded protein is CASSQVRLAEGVETQYF.